These 10 T cell receptor beta chains were all obtained from the same sample, sequenced in a study of siplizumab effects on memory and regulatory T cells. The table came from immunoSEQ multiplex PCR; TCRdb's copy has only in-frame clones and leaves some out. The sample has 80,000 to 130,000 clones, about 91% seen once. What was sequenced was CD4+ T cells sorted from blood. The receptors stem from a human donor in good health. Some clones in this sample may be carry-over from other donors' samples.

The genes are TRBV7-9 and TRBJ2-7; D is perhaps TRBD1 (6 bases). The CDR3 has 12 amino acids. Trimming pared 5 bases from V and 4 bases from J, leaving 9 bases between. In germline, CDR1 is SEHNR, CDR2 FQNEAQ (reference sequence). This chain's CDR3 is CASSPTGYEQYF. The CDR3 coding sequence is TGTGCCAGCAGCCCTACAGGGTACGAGCAGTACTTC.

The chain carries TRBV5-1 and TRBJ2-7; D not certain. Trimming left V 0 bases short and J 0 bases short, with 10 bases between. Germline values: CDR1 SGHRS, CDR2 YFSETQ. CDR3 length: 15 amino acids. CDR3 residues: CASSLAQPGSYEQYF. In DNA form, the CDR3 reads TGCGCCAGCAGCTTGGCCCAGCCGGGCTCCTACGAGCAGTACTTC.

This clone turned up a few times. This chain uses TRBV30 with TRBJ2-2; D is undetermined. This CDR3 has 16 residues. V lost 7 bases and J lost 5, with 23 bases in between. Germline-derived CDR1 and CDR2 are GTSNPN and SVGIG (reference sequence). CDR3 in amino acids: CAFRFTSSFRTGELFF. In nucleotides, the CDR3 is TGTGCCTTCCGATTCACATCGAGTTTTAGGACCGGGGAGCTGTTTTTT.

The chain recombines TRBV4-2 with TRBJ1-6; D not certain. CDR3 length equals 14 residues. Germline V gives CDR1 LGHNA, CDR2 YNFKEQ. Trimming removed 0 bases at V and 6 bases at J, with 6 bases between. The CDR3 loop is CASSQDRPNSPLHF. The CDR3 DNA reads TGTGCCAGCAGCCAAGATCGTCCTAATTCACCCCTCCACTTT.

This chain joins TRBV5-4 and TRBJ2-7, with D perhaps TRBD1 (5 bases). The germline CDR1 and CDR2 sequences are SGHNT and YYREEE (reference sequence). The CDR3 consists of 13 residues. Trimming pared 0 bases from V and 6 bases from J, leaving 10 bases between. In nucleotides, the CDR3 is TGTGCCAGCAGCTTGGAACAGGTGGGCGAGCAGTACTTC. Protein: CASSLEQVGEQYF.

V and J are TRBV5-4 and TRBJ2-3; 14 positions match TRBD2. Germline trimming cut 3 bases from V and 4 bases from J; bases unmatched to any gene: 4. The CDR3 runs 16 residues. Germline CDR1 reads SGHNT; CDR2 reads YYREEE (reference sequence). CDR3 nucleotide sequence: TGTGCCAGCAGCTCCGGACTAGCGGGAGGCTCAGATACGCAGTATTTT. The encoded protein is CASSSGLAGGSDTQYF.

This sequence joins TRBV6-1 and TRBJ2-3, with a tentative D call TRBD1 (5 bases). Germline V lookup: CDR1 MNHNS, CDR2 SASEGT. With 2 bases removed from V and 6 bases from J, the gap between germline ends came to 12 bases. The CDR3 runs to 14 residues. The DNA for the CDR3 is TGTGCCAGCAGTGAACTAGGTTCAGGGGATACGCAGTATTTT. Its translation is CASSELGSGDTQYF.

The V and J genes are TRBV15 and TRBJ2-6, with D hard to call. Trimming removed 0 bases from V and 1 base from J, with 7 bases in between. This CDR3 spans 16 amino acids. Per the germline V gene, CDR1 is LNHNV and CDR2 is YYDKDF (reference sequence). For the CDR3, the DNA is TGTGCCACCAGCAGAGACGGATTGTCTGGGGCCAACGTCCTGACTTTC. Protein sequence: CATSRDGLSGANVLTF.

V usage is TRBV27 and J usage is TRBJ1-6, with 7 bases aligning to TRBD1. Germline-derived CDR1 and CDR2 are MNHEY and SMNVEV (reference sequence). This CDR3 has 17 residues. The V segment lost 3 bases and the J segment 0 bases; nucleotides outside the gene matches: 5. As DNA, the CDR3 is TGTGCCAGCAGTTTGGACAGGCTTAGCTCCTATAATTCACCCCTCCACTTT. As protein: CASSLDRLSSYNSPLHF.

V and J are TRBV5-8 and TRBJ2-5, with 8 bases that match TRBD1. Germline V gives CDR1 SGHTS, CDR2 YDEGEE. CDR3 length: 18 residues. V was pared by 4 bases and J by 0 bases, with 14 bases of the junction left unmatched. CDR3 coding DNA: TGTGCCAGCAGCCTAGGGACAGGACAAAACTGGTACCAAGAGACCCAGTACTTC. As protein: CASSLGTGQNWYQETQYF. Variable domain in full (rest from reference TRBV5-8 and TRBJ2-5): EAGVTQSPTHLIKTRGQQATLRCSPISGHTSVYWYQQALGLGLQFLLWYDEGEERNRGNFPPRFSGRQFPNYSSELNVNALELEDSALYLCASSLGTGQNWYQETQYFGPGTRLLVL.